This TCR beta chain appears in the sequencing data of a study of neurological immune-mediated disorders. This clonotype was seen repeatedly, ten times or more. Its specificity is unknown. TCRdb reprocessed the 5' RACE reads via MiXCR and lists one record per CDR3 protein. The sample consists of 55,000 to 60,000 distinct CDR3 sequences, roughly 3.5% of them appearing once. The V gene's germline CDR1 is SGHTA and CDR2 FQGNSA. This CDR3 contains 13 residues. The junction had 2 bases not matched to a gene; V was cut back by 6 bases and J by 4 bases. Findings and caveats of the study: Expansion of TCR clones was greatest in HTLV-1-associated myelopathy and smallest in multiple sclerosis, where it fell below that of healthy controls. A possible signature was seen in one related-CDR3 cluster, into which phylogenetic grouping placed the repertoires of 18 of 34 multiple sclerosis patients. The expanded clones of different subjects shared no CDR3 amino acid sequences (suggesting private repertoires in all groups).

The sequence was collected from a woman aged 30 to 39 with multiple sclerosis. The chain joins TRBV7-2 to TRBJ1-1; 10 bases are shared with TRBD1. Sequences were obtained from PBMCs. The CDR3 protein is CASSRQGATEAFF. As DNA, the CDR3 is TGTGCCAGCAGTCGACAGGGGGCCACTGAAGCTTTCTTT.